This is a list of T cell receptor beta chains from one sample in a study of shared clonotypes between healthy human individuals. Data came from immunoSEQ multiplex PCR; TCRdb stores just in-frame clones and leaves some out. Counted here are hundreds of thousands of clones, approximately 79% occurring once; the ten biggest clones make up less than 2%. Sequencing was performed on memory CD4+ T cells sorted from blood. The receptors stem from a woman between 25 and 40 years old in good health. CDR3s include the opening cysteine and the closing phenylalanine or tryptophan. A D gene is named only where the DNA matches it firmly. A clone size is listed for some rows: how often the clone was seen (once, few, many), or a class if it is expanded.

abundance: NA; j_gene: TRBJ2-1; d_gene: TRBD2; len: 16; v_gene: TRBV29-1; CDR3aa: CSVAGLAGGSNNEQFF; CDR3nt: TGCAGCGTTGCGGGACTAGCGGGAGGGTCTAACAATGAGCAGTTCTTC
abundance: NA; j_gene: TRBJ2-1; d_gene: NA; len: 17; v_gene: TRBV5-1; CDR3aa: CASSLHSRPSSYNEQFF; CDR3nt: TGCGCCAGCAGCTTGCATAGCAGGCCGAGCTCCTACAATGAGCAGTTCTTC
abundance: NA; j_gene: TRBJ2-7; d_gene: TRBD2; len: 15; v_gene: TRBV10-3; CDR3aa: CAISAPGLAGGEQYF; CDR3nt: TGTGCCATCAGTGCGCCGGGACTAGCGGGAGGGGAGCAGTACTTC
abundance: NA; j_gene: TRBJ2-3; d_gene: TRBD2; len: 14; v_gene: TRBV9; CDR3aa: CASSSGLASDTQYF; CDR3nt: TGTGCCAGCAGCTCGGGACTAGCGTCAGATACGCAGTATTTT
abundance: NA; j_gene: TRBJ2-7; d_gene: TRBD1; len: 15; v_gene: TRBV18; CDR3aa: CASSPRDSSPSEQYF; CDR3nt: TGTGCCAGCTCGCCTCGGGACAGTTCCCCTAGCGAGCAGTACTTC
abundance: NA; j_gene: TRBJ1-2; d_gene: NA; len: 13; v_gene: TRBV7-9; CDR3aa: CASSQGTSGGYTF; CDR3nt: TGTGCCAGCAGCCAGGGGACCTCGGGAGGCTACACCTTC
abundance: NA; j_gene: TRBJ1-1; d_gene: TRBD1; len: 15; v_gene: TRBV5-1; CDR3aa: CASGTGRTGESEAFF; CDR3nt: TGCGCCAGCGGAACAGGAAGGACAGGGGAATCTGAAGCTTTCTTT
abundance: NA; j_gene: TRBJ2-5; d_gene: NA; len: 12; v_gene: TRBV6-1; CDR3aa: CASIADGETQYF; CDR3nt: TGTGCCAGCATCGCCGACGGAGAGACCCAGTACTTC
abundance: NA; j_gene: TRBJ2-1; d_gene: NA; len: 15; v_gene: TRBV28; CDR3aa: CASILSLSGVNEQFF; CDR3nt: TGTGCCAGCATCCTTAGCCTCAGTGGGGTCAATGAGCAGTTCTTC
abundance: NA; j_gene: TRBJ1-5; d_gene: NA; len: 15; v_gene: TRBV28; CDR3aa: CASSLFGGYNQPQHF; CDR3nt: TGTGCCAGCAGTTTATTTGGAGGGTACAATCAGCCCCAGCATTTT
abundance: NA; j_gene: TRBJ2-3; d_gene: TRBD1; len: 14; v_gene: TRBV2; CDR3aa: CASSRQGGTDTQYF; CDR3nt: TGTGCCAGCAGCCGACAGGGTGGGACAGATACGCAGTATTTT
abundance: NA; j_gene: TRBJ1-2; d_gene: TRBD1; len: 16; v_gene: TRBV15; CDR3aa: CATSRIPAGGNYGYTF; CDR3nt: TGTGCCACCAGCAGAATCCCGGCAGGGGGCAACTATGGCTACACCTTC
abundance: NA; j_gene: TRBJ2-3; d_gene: TRBD1; len: 15; v_gene: TRBV28; CDR3aa: CASSVTGGWPDTQYF; CDR3nt: TGTGCCAGCAGTGTTACAGGGGGCTGGCCAGATACGCAGTATTTT
abundance: few; j_gene: TRBJ2-5; d_gene: NA; len: 13; v_gene: TRBV5-1; CDR3aa: CASSFGQGETQYF; CDR3nt: TGCGCCAGCAGCTTTGGTCAGGGAGAGACCCAGTACTTC
abundance: NA; j_gene: TRBJ2-7; d_gene: NA; len: 15; v_gene: TRBV5-1; CDR3aa: CASSRIGQGPYEQYF; CDR3nt: TGCGCCAGCAGCCGGATCGGTCAGGGCCCCTACGAGCAGTACTTC
abundance: once; j_gene: TRBJ1-2; d_gene: NA; len: 14; v_gene: TRBV19; CDR3aa: CASSIDRRGRGYTF; CDR3nt: TGTGCCAGTAGTATAGATCGCAGGGGCCGAGGCTACACCTTC
abundance: NA; j_gene: TRBJ1-1; d_gene: NA; len: 16; v_gene: TRBV28; CDR3aa: CASSSSTAPQNTEAFF; CDR3nt: NA
abundance: few; j_gene: TRBJ2-6; d_gene: NA; len: 15; v_gene: TRBV15; CDR3aa: CATSRDLSGANVLTF; CDR3nt: TGTGCCACCAGCAGAGATCTGTCTGGGGCCAACGTCCTGACTTTC
abundance: few; j_gene: TRBJ2-7; d_gene: TRBD2; len: 15; v_gene: TRBV18; CDR3aa: CASSQRLAGVNEQYF; CDR3nt: TGTGCCAGCTCACAGAGACTAGCGGGAGTCAACGAGCAGTACTTC
abundance: NA; j_gene: TRBJ1-4; d_gene: NA; len: 13; v_gene: TRBV28; CDR3aa: CASNVVLMGKLFF; CDR3nt: TGTGCCAGCAACGTGGTGTTAATGGGGAAACTGTTTTTT
abundance: once; j_gene: TRBJ2-5; d_gene: NA; len: 17; v_gene: TRBV10-3; CDR3aa: CAISEGELARGWETQYF; CDR3nt: TGTGCCATCAGTGAGGGGGAACTAGCAAGGGGATGGGAGACCCAGTACTTC
abundance: NA; j_gene: TRBJ2-7; d_gene: TRBD2; len: 15; v_gene: TRBV28; CDR3aa: CASRAPSGIGYEQYF; CDR3nt: TGTGCCAGCAGGGCACCTAGCGGGATTGGTTACGAGCAGTACTTC
abundance: NA; j_gene: TRBJ2-1; d_gene: NA; len: 11; v_gene: TRBV19; CDR3aa: CAGPRGNEQFF; CDR3nt: TGTGCCGGCCCTAGAGGCAATGAGCAGTTCTTC
abundance: few; j_gene: TRBJ1-5; d_gene: NA; len: 13; v_gene: TRBV2; CDR3aa: CASSPLRGDPQHF; CDR3nt: TGTGCCAGCAGTCCCTTAAGAGGCGACCCCCAGCATTTT
abundance: NA; j_gene: TRBJ1-5; d_gene: NA; len: 15; v_gene: TRBV15; CDR3aa: CATSRDRSGVQPQHF; CDR3nt: TGTGCCACCAGCAGAGATCGCTCAGGGGTTCAGCCCCAGCATTTT
abundance: NA; j_gene: TRBJ2-2; d_gene: TRBD2; len: 14; v_gene: TRBV5-1; CDR3aa: CASSLTSGAGELFF; CDR3nt: TGCGCCAGCAGTTTAACTAGCGGAGCCGGGGAGCTGTTTTTT
abundance: NA; j_gene: TRBJ1-2; d_gene: NA; len: 13; v_gene: TRBV5-1; CDR3aa: CASSLSGLGGYTF; CDR3nt: TGCGCCAGCAGCTTGTCGGGTCTTGGTGGCTACACCTTC
abundance: NA; j_gene: TRBJ2-2; d_gene: TRBD2; len: 14; v_gene: TRBV30; CDR3aa: CAWRTSGSTGELFF; CDR3nt: TGTGCCTGGAGAACTAGCGGGAGCACCGGGGAGCTGTTTTTT
abundance: NA; j_gene: TRBJ1-3; d_gene: NA; len: 17; v_gene: TRBV27; CDR3aa: CASSGGGLGYTGNTIYF; CDR3nt: TGTGCCAGCAGTGGGGGCGGGTTAGGGTATACTGGAAACACCATATATTTT
abundance: many; j_gene: TRBJ2-1; d_gene: TRBD1; len: 15; v_gene: TRBV18; CDR3aa: CASSPRDRGYNEQFF; CDR3nt: TGTGCCAGCTCACCCCGGGACAGGGGATACAATGAGCAGTTCTTC
abundance: NA; j_gene: TRBJ1-5; d_gene: TRBD1; len: 15; v_gene: TRBV7-9; CDR3aa: CASSLAGGQMQPQHF; CDR3nt: TGTGCCAGCAGCTTAGCGGGGGGACAGATGCAGCCCCAGCATTTT
abundance: once; j_gene: TRBJ1-3; d_gene: NA; len: 11; v_gene: TRBV20-1; CDR3aa: CSARAGNTIYF; CDR3nt: TGCAGTGCTAGGGCAGGAAACACCATATATTTT
abundance: once; j_gene: TRBJ1-3; d_gene: NA; len: 15; v_gene: TRBV10-1; CDR3aa: CASSERQQVGNTIYF; CDR3nt: TGCGCCAGCAGTGAAAGGCAGCAGGTGGGAAACACCATATATTTT
abundance: NA; j_gene: TRBJ1-1; d_gene: TRBD1; len: 14; v_gene: TRBV7-9; CDR3aa: CASSSDRGVLEAFF; CDR3nt: TGTGCCAGCAGCTCGGACAGGGGGGTTCTTGAAGCTTTCTTT
abundance: NA; j_gene: TRBJ1-5; d_gene: NA; len: 14; v_gene: TRBV6-4; CDR3aa: CASSEQGGNQPQHF; CDR3nt: TGTGCCAGCAGTGAACAGGGTGGCAATCAGCCCCAGCATTTT
abundance: NA; j_gene: TRBJ2-5; d_gene: TRBD2; len: 15; v_gene: TRBV29-1; CDR3aa: CSVNGGGRGGETQYF; CDR3nt: TGCAGCGTTAACGGTGGCGGGAGAGGTGGCGAGACCCAGTACTTC
abundance: few; j_gene: TRBJ2-7; d_gene: NA; len: 13; v_gene: TRBV10-2; CDR3aa: CASSRTEGYEQYF; CDR3nt: TGCGCCAGCAGTAGGACAGAAGGCTACGAGCAGTACTTC
abundance: NA; j_gene: TRBJ2-7; d_gene: NA; len: 12; v_gene: TRBV2; CDR3aa: CASSGASYEQYF; CDR3nt: TGTGCCAGCAGTGGGGCTAGCTACGAGCAGTACTTC
abundance: NA; j_gene: TRBJ2-3; d_gene: TRBD2; len: 15; v_gene: TRBV29-1; CDR3aa: CSVVHLAGGTDTQYF; CDR3nt: TGCAGCGTCGTACACTTAGCGGGAGGCACAGATACGCAGTATTTT
abundance: NA; j_gene: TRBJ2-5; d_gene: TRBD2; len: 18; v_gene: TRBV9; CDR3aa: CASSVGGLAGDFFETQYF; CDR3nt: TGTGCCAGCAGCGTAGGGGGACTAGCGGGAGATTTTTTCGAGACCCAGTACTTC
abundance: NA; j_gene: TRBJ2-7; d_gene: TRBD1; len: 14; v_gene: TRBV6-5; CDR3aa: CASSYSAGGYEQYF; CDR3nt: TGTGCCAGCAGTTACTCGGCAGGGGGCTACGAGCAGTACTTC
abundance: NA; j_gene: TRBJ1-6; d_gene: NA; len: 15; v_gene: TRBV30; CDR3aa: CAWSVDPRTGSPLHF; CDR3nt: TGTGCCTGGAGCGTGGATCCGAGAACAGGCTCACCCCTCCACTTT
abundance: once; j_gene: TRBJ2-7; d_gene: NA; len: 14; v_gene: TRBV4-1; CDR3aa: CASSQAGATYEQYF; CDR3nt: TGCGCCAGCAGCCAAGCCGGGGCCACCTACGAGCAGTACTTC
abundance: NA; j_gene: TRBJ2-5; d_gene: TRBD1; len: 14; v_gene: TRBV7-2; CDR3aa: CASSGSQGEQTQYF; CDR3nt: TGTGCCAGCAGCGGATCGCAGGGGGAACAGACCCAGTACTTC
abundance: few; j_gene: TRBJ2-1; d_gene: TRBD1; len: 15; v_gene: TRBV11-2; CDR3aa: CASSFHRGPYNEQFF; CDR3nt: TGTGCCAGCAGCTTTCACAGGGGCCCCTACAATGAGCAGTTCTTC
abundance: NA; j_gene: TRBJ2-1; d_gene: NA; len: 13; v_gene: TRBV6-1; CDR3aa: CASSERTDNEQFF; CDR3nt: TGTGCCAGCAGTGAACGGACAGACAATGAGCAGTTCTTC
abundance: NA; j_gene: TRBJ2-3; d_gene: TRBD2; len: 16; v_gene: TRBV5-4; CDR3aa: CASSLWTSGSTDTQYF; CDR3nt: TGTGCCAGCAGCCTGTGGACTAGCGGGAGTACAGATACGCAGTATTTT
abundance: NA; j_gene: TRBJ2-1; d_gene: TRBD2; len: 16; v_gene: TRBV28; CDR3aa: CASKRGSGSEYNEQFF; CDR3nt: TGTGCCAGCAAGAGGGGTAGCGGGAGTGAATACAATGAGCAGTTCTTC
abundance: many; j_gene: TRBJ1-5; d_gene: TRBD1; len: 14; v_gene: TRBV19; CDR3aa: CATGTGGEDQPQHF; CDR3nt: TGTGCCACCGGGACAGGGGGGGAAGATCAGCCCCAGCATTTT
abundance: NA; j_gene: TRBJ2-1; d_gene: NA; len: 15; v_gene: TRBV7-8; CDR3aa: CASSLETGWRDEQFF; CDR3nt: TGTGCCAGCAGCTTAGAAACAGGGTGGAGGGATGAGCAGTTCTTC
abundance: NA; j_gene: TRBJ2-5; d_gene: NA; len: 15; v_gene: TRBV15; CDR3aa: CATSSRALRPETQYF; CDR3nt: TGTGCCACCAGCTCCCGGGCCCTAAGGCCGGAGACCCAGTACTTC
abundance: many; j_gene: TRBJ2-1; d_gene: TRBD2; len: 15; v_gene: TRBV7-9; CDR3aa: CASSLRAGGYNEQFF; CDR3nt: TGTGCCAGCAGCCTTCGAGCGGGAGGCTACAATGAGCAGTTCTTC